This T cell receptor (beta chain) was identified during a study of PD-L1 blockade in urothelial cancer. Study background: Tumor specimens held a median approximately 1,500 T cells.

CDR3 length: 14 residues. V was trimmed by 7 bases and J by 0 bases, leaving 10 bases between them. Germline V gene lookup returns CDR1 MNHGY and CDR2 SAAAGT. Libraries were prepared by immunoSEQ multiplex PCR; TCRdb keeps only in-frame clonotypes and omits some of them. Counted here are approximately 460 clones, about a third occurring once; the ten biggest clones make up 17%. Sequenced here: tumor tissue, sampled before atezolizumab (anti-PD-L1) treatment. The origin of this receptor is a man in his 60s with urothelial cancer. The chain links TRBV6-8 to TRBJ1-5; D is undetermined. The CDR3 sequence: CASISPSSNQPQHF. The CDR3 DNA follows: TGTGCCAGCATTAGTCCGAGTAGCAATCAGCCCCAGCATTTT.